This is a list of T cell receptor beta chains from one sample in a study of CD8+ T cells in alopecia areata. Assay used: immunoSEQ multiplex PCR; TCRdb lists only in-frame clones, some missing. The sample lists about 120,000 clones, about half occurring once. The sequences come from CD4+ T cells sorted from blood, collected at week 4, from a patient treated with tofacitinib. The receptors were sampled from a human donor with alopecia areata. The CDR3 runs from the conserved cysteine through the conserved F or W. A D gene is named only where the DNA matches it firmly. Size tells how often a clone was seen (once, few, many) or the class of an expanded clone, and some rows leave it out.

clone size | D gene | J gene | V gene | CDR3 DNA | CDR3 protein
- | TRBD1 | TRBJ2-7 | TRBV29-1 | TGCAGCGCTAGGACAGGGGGAAGAACCTACGAGCAGTACTTC | CSARTGGRTYEQYF
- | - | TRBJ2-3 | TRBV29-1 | TGCAGCGTTGATGACGGATCTAGCACAGATACGCAGTATTTT | CSVDDGSSTDTQYF
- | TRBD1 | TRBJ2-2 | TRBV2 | TGTGCCAGCAGTCTAACAGGGGGCACCGGGGAGCTGTTTTTT | CASSLTGGTGELFF
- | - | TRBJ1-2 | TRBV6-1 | TGTGCCAGCAGTGAAAGGGTATCCGGGGCTAACTATGGCTACACCTTC | CASSERVSGANYGYTF
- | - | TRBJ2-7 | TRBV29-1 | TGCAGCGTTGGTTGGGAGGACGAGCAGTACTTC | CSVGWEDEQYF
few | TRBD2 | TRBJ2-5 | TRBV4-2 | TGTGCCAGCAGCCAGACGTTAGCGGGAGGCCGGGAGACCCAGTACTTC | CASSQTLAGGRETQYF
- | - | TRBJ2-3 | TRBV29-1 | TGCAGCGTTCCAAGGGGGTCCGATACGCAGTATTTT | CSVPRGSDTQYF
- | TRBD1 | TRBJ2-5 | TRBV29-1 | TGCAGCGCCGAGGGACAGGGCCCAATCCAGTACTTC | CSAEGQGPIQYF
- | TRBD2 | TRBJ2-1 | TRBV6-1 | TGTGCCAGCAATACAGCGGGGGTCAATGAGCAGTTCTTC | CASNTAGVNEQFF
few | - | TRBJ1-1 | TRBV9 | TGTGCCAGCAGCGATAGACACCAGAACACTGAAGCTTTCTTT | CASSDRHQNTEAFF
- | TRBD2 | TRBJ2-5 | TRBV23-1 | TGCGCCAGCAGTCAATCTAGCGGGAGAAAGGAGACCCAGTACTTC | CASSQSSGRKETQYF
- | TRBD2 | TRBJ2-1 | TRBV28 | TGTGCCAGCAGCGGGGCAGCGGGAGGGCAGTTCGGGCAGTTCTTC | CASSGAAGGQFGQFF
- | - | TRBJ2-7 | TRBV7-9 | TGTGCCAGCAGCAAGGTTGGCAGGACCTACGAGCAGTACTTC | CASSKVGRTYEQYF
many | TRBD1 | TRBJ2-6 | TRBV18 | TGTGCCAGCTCACCACCGGGACAGCCTGGGGCCAACGTCCTGACTTTC | CASSPPGQPGANVLTF
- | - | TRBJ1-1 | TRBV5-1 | TGCGCCAGCAGCTCAGGGGACACTGAAGCTTTCTTT | CASSSGDTEAFF
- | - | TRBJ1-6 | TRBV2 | TGTGCCAGCAGTGCGCACGAGAATTCACCCCTCCACTTT | CASSAHENSPLHF
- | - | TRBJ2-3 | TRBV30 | TGTGCCTGGGATTCGGGCACAGATACGCAGTATTTT | CAWDSGTDTQYF
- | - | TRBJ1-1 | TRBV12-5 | TGTGCTAGTGGTTTCGAGACAGGGAACACTGAAGCTTTCTTT | CASGFETGNTEAFF
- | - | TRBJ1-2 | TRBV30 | TGTGCCTATGTTGGACCGTTAAACTATGGCTACACCTTC | CAYVGPLNYGYTF
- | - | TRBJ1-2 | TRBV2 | TGTGCCAGCAAATCGGGATCAGGCTACACCTTC | CASKSGSGYTF
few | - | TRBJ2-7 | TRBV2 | TGTGCCAGCAGTGAAGGTGACACCACATACGAGCAGTACTTC | CASSEGDTTYEQYF
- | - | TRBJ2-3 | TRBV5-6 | TGTGCCAGCAGCTTGCAACACACAGATACGCAGTATTTT | CASSLQHTDTQYF
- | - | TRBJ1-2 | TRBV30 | TGTGCCTGGAGGACCTCAGGGGTTGGTGGCTACACCTTC | CAWRTSGVGGYTF
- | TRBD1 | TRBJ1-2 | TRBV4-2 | TGTGCCAGCAGCCAAGCCGGGACAGGGGGCGGCGGCTACACCTTC | CASSQAGTGGGGYTF
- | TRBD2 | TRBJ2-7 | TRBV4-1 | TGCGCCAGCAGCCAAGTACTAGCGGGAGGCCGGTACGAGCAGTACTTC | CASSQVLAGGRYEQYF
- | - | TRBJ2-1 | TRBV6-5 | TGTGCCAGCAGTTACGGAGGTGGCGGGGATGAGCAGTTCTTC | CASSYGGGGDEQFF
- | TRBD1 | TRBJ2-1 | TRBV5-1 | TGCGCCAGCAGCTTGGGGACAGGGGGCTGGAAGAATGAGCAGTTCTTC | CASSLGTGGWKNEQFF
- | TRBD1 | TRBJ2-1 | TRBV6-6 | TGTGCCAGCAGTTACATAACAGGGGGAAGAAGTGAGCAGTTCTTC | CASSYITGGRSEQFF
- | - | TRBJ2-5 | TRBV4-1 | TGCGCCAGCAGCTTACAAGGGAAGGAGACCCAGTACTTC | CASSLQGKETQYF
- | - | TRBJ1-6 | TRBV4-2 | TGTGCCAGCAGCGCCGTGGCCGCGAATTCACCCCTCCACTTT | CASSAVAANSPLHF
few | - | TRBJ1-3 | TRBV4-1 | TGCGCCAGCAGCCAAGTCGGCGGCTCTGGAAACACCATATATTTT | CASSQVGGSGNTIYF